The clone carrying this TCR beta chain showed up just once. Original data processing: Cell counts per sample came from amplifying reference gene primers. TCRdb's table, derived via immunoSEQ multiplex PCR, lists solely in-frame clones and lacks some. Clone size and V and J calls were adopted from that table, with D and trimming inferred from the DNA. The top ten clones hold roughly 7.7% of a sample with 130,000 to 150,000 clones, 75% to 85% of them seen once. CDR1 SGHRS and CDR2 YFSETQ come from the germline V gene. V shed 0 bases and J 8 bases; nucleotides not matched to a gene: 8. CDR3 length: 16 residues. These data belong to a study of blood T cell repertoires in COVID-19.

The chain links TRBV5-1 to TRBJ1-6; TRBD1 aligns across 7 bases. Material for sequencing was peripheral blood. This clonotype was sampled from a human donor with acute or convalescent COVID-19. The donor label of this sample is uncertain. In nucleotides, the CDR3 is TGCGCCAGCAGCTTGGAGGAGGGGGCCCTACATTCACCCCTCCACTTT. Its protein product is CASSLEEGALHSPLHF.